This TCR beta chain was recovered during a study of T cell responses to AZD1222 COVID-19 vaccine (dated by TCRdb to about 2021). The study in broad terms: A total of just over 230 trial participants underwent TCR sequencing, of whom some 210 received two doses of AZD1222 and about 25 received two doses of the MenACWY control vaccine. Trial participants were enrolled into age subgroups of 18-55, 56-69 and 70-plus years, which contained 148, 28 and 57 TCR-sequenced participants, respectively.

The CDR3 regions of human TCRbeta chains were subjected to immunosequencing. Per the original workflow: Repertoire TCRs were matched against a reference library of SARS-CoV-2-specific TCRs generated with the MIRA antigen-specificity platform. Breadth was defined as the fraction of unique TCRs that were SARS-CoV-2-associated. Depth was defined as the fraction of total T cells that were SARS-CoV-2-associated. Using the MIRA data, each spike-specific TCR was assigned both to the spike region to which the TCR was reactive and to a CD4 or CD8 class. Log10-transformed breadth and depth values were compared by one-way ANOVA with Sidak's multiple comparisons tests. The source is immuneACCESS, and TCRdb retained only in-frame sequences with V and J called. Part of the clones is not carried over; for the studies checked, unresolved V genes explain less than half of this, and the remainder is unexplained. V and J calls plus clone size are reproduced from that table; the DNA served to infer D and trimming. In this sample the table shows 250,000 to 300,000 clones, 90% to 95% of which occur a single time. 0.5% to 0.65% of the sample goes to the ten largest clones.

Spanning cysteine to phenylalanine, the CDR3 consists of 16 amino acids. CDR3 DNA only is kept here, 48 bases in frame from base 1. CDR1 and CDR2 were assigned from the germline V gene as SNHLY and FYNNEI. Trimming leaves V shorter by 3 bases and J shorter by 5 bases, with the junction holding 8 bases beyond the gene matches. Sample time point, as interpreted from the label and publication: about 28 days (+/-7) after the second vaccine dose. AZD1222 recipients given second doses at about 4 weeks or at about 12 weeks were pooled, since spike-specific TCR depth and breadth were not found to differ between the two schedules. Samples from vaccinated people were obtained from the UK trials COV001 and COV002, which included a single-blind randomized controlled phase 2/3 trial of AZD1222 (ChAdOx1 nCoV-19) in healthy adults. For TCRbeta chain sequencing, PBMC samples were collected from trial participants at day 0 and at day 28 after the second dose.

A word on this clone: It has no known antigen specificity. No per-base quality is available; no much larger clone lies one base away.

The full study reports these points: Only a handful of AZD1222 recipients were SARS-CoV-2 seropositive at baseline, limiting conclusions about previously exposed vaccinees. No day 14 peak-response samples were available, so repertoires were characterized only after the peak T cell response. Reportedly, almost half of the unique spike-specific TCRs recognized epitopes lying outside the regions that are mutated in the B.1.351 and B.1.1.7 variants. The whole spike protein was spanned by vaccine-associated CD4 TCRs, and dominant responses were seen in regions 160-218 and 743-854. In the small 56-69-year group, the increase in depth fell short of significance, most likely because of low power. Spike-specific TCR breadth and depth rose significantly after two AZD1222 doses compared with day 0 and with MenACWY recipients. Participants were mostly white British, with more females than males. The authors suggested clonal diversity may have been underestimated.

The chain is made from TRBV2 and TRBJ2-1; 9 central nucleotides agree with TRBD2. The TCR originated in an adult who received the AZD1222 COVID-19 vaccine. The sequenced sample was peripheral blood, obtained 28 days after the second AZD1222 dose. The DNA sequence follows: TGTGCCAGCAGTGATCGCCTAGCGGGACTCAACAATGAGCAGTTCTTC. Its coded protein is CASSDRLAGLNNEQFF.